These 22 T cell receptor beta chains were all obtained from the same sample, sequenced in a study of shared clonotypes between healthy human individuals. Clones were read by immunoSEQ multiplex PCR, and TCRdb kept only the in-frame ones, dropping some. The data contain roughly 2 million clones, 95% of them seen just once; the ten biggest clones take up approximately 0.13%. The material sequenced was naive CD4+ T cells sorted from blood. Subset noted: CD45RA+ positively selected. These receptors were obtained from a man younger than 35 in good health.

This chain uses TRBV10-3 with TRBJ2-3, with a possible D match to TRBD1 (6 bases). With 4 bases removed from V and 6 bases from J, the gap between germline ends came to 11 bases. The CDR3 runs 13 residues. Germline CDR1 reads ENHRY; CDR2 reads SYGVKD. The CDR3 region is CAISGSTGDTQYF. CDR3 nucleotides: TGTGCCATCAGTGGAAGCACAGGGGATACGCAGTATTTT.

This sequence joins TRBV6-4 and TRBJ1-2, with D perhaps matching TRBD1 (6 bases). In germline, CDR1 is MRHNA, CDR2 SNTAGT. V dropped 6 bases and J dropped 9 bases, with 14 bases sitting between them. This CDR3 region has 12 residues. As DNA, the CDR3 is TGTGCCAGCAGCCGGGACATCGGTAGCTACACCTTC. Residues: CASSRDIGSYTF.

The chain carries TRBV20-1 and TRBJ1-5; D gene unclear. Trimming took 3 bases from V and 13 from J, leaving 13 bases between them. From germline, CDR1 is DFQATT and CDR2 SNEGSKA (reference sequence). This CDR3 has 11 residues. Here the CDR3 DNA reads TGCAGTGCTAGTAGCGCGGAACCTCAGCATTTT. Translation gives CSASSAEPQHF.

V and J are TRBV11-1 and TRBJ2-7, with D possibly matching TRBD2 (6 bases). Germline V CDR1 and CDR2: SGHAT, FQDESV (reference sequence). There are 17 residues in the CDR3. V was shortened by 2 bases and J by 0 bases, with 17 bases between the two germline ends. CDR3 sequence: CASSLRRGKGTSYEQYF. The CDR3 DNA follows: TGTGCCAGCAGCTTACGGCGCGGGAAGGGGACCTCCTACGAGCAGTACTTC.

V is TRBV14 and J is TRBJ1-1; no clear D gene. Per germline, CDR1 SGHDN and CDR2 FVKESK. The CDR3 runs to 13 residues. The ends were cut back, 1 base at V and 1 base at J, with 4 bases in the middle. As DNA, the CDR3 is TGTGCCAGCAGCCAAGGCCAGAACACTGAAGCTTTCTTT. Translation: CASSQGQNTEAFF.

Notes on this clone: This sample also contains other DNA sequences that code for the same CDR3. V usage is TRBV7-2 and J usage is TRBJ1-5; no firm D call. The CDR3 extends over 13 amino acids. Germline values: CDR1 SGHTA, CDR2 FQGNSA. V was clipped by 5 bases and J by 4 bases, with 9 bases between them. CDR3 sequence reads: CASSPGQNQPQHF. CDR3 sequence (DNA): TGTGCCAGCAGCCCCGGCCAAAATCAGCCCCAGCATTTT.

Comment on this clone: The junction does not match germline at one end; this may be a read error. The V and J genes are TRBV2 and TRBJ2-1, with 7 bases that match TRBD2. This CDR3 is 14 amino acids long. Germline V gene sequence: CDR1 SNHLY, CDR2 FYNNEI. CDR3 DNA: TGTGCCAGCAGTGAAGCGCTTTTTGGGCGGGAGCGGTTCTTC. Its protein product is CASSEALFGRERFF.

CDR3 DNA sequence: TGTGCCTGGAGCGCTCGTAGGGAGCAGTTCTTC. Its protein is CAWSARREQFF. The rearrangement links TRBV30 to TRBJ2-1; no clear D. Germline CDR1 GTSNPN, CDR2 SVGIG (reference sequence). The CDR3 sequence is 11 residues long. Between the trimmed V and J ends, which lost 3 bases and 10 bases, there was a span of 10 bases.

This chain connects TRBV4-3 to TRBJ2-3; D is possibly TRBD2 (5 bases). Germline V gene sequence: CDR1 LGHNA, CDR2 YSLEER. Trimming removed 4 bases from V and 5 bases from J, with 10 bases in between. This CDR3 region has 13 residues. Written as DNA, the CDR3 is TGCGCCAGCAGCCGAGGACTGGGAGATACGCAGTATTTT. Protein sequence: CASSRGLGDTQYF.

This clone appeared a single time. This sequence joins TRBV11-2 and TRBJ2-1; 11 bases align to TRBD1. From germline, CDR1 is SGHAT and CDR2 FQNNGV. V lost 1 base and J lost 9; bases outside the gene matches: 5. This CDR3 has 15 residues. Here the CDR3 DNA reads TGTGCCAGCAGCTTAGCCGGACAGGGGGCGGCTGAGCAGTTCTTC. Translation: CASSLAGQGAAEQFF.

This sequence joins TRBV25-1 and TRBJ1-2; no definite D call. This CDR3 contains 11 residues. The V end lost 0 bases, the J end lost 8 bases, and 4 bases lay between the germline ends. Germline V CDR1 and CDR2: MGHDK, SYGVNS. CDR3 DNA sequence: TGTGCCAGCAGTGAATATAGAGGCTACACCTTC. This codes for CASSEYRGYTF.

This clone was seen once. The CDR3 DNA is TGTGCCAGCAGTGTAACAGGGGTCTACAATCAGCCCCAGCATTTT. Encoded protein: CASSVTGVYNQPQHF. V is TRBV2 and J is TRBJ1-5; the match to TRBD1 covers 7 bases. This CDR3 region has 15 residues. V gave up 4 bases and J gave up 3 bases; unmatched junction bases: 6. Germline V gene data show CDR1 as SNHLY and CDR2 as FYNNEI. Combining the CDR3 with reference TRBV2 and TRBJ1-5 gives the whole variable domain EPEVTQTPSHQVTQMGQEVILRCVPISNHLYFYWYRQILGQKVEFLVSFYNNEISEKSEIFDDQFSVERPDGSNFTLKIRSTKLEDSAMYFCASSVTGVYNQPQHFGDGTRLSIL.

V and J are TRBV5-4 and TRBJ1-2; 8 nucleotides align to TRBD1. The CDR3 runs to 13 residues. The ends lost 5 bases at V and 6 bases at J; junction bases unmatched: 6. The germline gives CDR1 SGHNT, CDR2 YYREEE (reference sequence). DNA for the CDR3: TGTGCCAGCAGTTATGACAGGGGAAATGGCTACACCTTC. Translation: CASSYDRGNGYTF.

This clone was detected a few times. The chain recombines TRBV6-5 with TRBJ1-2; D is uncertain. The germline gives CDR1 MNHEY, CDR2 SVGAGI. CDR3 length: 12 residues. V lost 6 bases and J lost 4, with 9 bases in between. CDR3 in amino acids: CASRPRAYGYTF. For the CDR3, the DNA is TGTGCCAGCAGACCCCGCGCCTATGGCTACACCTTC.

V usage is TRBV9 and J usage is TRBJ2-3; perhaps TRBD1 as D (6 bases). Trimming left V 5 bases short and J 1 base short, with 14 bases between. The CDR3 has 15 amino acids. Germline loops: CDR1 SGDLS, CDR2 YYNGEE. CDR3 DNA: TGTGCCAGCAGTCCCAGAGGGGGAGGCACAGATACGCAGTATTTT. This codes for CASSPRGGGTDTQYF.

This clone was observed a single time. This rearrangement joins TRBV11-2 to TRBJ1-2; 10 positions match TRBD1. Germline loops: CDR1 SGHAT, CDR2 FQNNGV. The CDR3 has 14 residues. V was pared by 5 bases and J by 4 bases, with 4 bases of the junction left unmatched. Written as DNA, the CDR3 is TGTGCCAGCAGCCCGGACAGGGGGTTCTATGGCTACACCTTC. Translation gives CASSPDRGFYGYTF.

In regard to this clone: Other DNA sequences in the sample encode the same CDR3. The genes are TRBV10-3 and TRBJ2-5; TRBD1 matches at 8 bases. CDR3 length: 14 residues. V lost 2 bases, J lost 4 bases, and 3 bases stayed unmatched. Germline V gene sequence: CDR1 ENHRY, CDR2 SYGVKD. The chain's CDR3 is CAISETGGRETQYF. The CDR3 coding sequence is TGTGCCATCAGTGAGACAGGGGGGCGAGAGACCCAGTACTTC.

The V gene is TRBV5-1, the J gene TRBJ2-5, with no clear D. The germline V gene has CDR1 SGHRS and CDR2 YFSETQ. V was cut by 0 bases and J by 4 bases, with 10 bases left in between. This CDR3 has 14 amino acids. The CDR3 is CASSLGSGAETQYF. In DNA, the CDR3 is TGCGCCAGCAGCTTGGGGTCAGGCGCAGAGACCCAGTACTTC.

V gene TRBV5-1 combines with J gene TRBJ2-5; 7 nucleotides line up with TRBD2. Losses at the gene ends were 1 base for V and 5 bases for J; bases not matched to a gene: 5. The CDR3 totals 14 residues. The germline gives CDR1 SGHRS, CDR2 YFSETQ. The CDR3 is CASSLTTGGETQYF. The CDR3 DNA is TGCGCCAGCAGCTTGACCACCGGGGGGGAGACCCAGTACTTC.

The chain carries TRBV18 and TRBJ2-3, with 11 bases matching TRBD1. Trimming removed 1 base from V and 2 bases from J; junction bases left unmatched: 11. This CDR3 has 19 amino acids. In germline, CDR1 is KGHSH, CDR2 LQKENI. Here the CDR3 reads CASSPLVTGQGANTDTQYF. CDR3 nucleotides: TGTGCCAGCTCACCACTTGTCACCGGACAGGGGGCGAACACAGATACGCAGTATTTT. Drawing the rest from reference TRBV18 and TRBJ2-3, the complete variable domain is NAGVMQNPRHLVRRRGQEARLRCSPMKGHSHVYWYRQLPEEGLKFMVYLQKENIIDESGMPKERFSAEFPKEGPSILRIQQVVRGDSAAYFCASSPLVTGQGANTDTQYFGPGTRLTVL.

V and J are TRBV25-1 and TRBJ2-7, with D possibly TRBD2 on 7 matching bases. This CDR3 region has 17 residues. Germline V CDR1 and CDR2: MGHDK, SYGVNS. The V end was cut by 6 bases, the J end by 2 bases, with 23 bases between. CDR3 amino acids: CASSPNSPGGSTYEQYF. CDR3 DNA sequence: TGTGCCAGCAGCCCAAACTCTCCGGGGGGCTCTACCTACGAGCAGTACTTC.

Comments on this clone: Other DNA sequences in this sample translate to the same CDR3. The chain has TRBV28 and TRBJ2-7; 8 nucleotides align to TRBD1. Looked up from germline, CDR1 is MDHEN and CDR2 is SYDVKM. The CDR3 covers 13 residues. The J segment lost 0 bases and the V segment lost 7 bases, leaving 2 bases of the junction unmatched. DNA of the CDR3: TGTGCCAGCACGACAGGGGTCTCCTACGAGCAGTACTTC. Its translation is CASTTGVSYEQYF.